The 20 T cell receptor beta chains given below trace back to one sample, sequenced in a study of Ad26.COV2.S vaccination and SARS-CoV-2 variants. Noted treatment: some 20 received Ad26.COV2.S at low or high dose, single or two shots; several received placebo; per-sample allocation not given. Collection of samples fell on day 63 after the first vaccine or placebo injection. Profiling relied on immunoSEQ multiplex PCR, and the TCRdb table lists in-frame clones only, not all of them. The table lists 350,000 to 500,000 clones, roughly 90% of them singletons. Sequencing used peripheral blood, obtained in a trial of Ad26.COV2.S vaccine versus placebo. The receptors were gathered from a person aged 18 to 59 who received the Ad26.COV2.S COVID-19 vaccine or a placebo.

The chain combines TRBV11-2 with TRBJ1-2; D gene unclear. CDR3 length: 12 residues. V was cut by 0 bases and J by 6 bases, with 5 bases left in between. The germline gives CDR1 SGHAT, CDR2 FQNNGV. In nucleotides, the CDR3 is TGTGCCAGCAGCTTAGAAGGGAATGGCTACACCTTC. As protein: CASSLEGNGYTF.

The rearrangement uses TRBV4-1 and TRBJ1-1, with TRBD1 matching over 12 bases. This CDR3 is 14 amino acids long. V lost 6 bases to trimming and J lost 13 bases; unmatched junction nucleotides: 12. CDR1 is MGHRA and CDR2 is YSYEKL in the germline V gene. CDR3 sequence: CASSSGDRGQSGFF. CDR3 DNA: TGCGCCAGCAGTTCCGGGGACAGGGGGCAAAGTGGTTTCTTT.

Note on this clone: Other nucleotide sequences from this sample produce the same CDR3. V gene TRBV27 combines with J gene TRBJ2-6; a possible D gene is TRBD1 (5 bases). Deletions cut 9 bases from V and 0 bases from J, with 6 bases between. The CDR3 extends over 13 amino acids. The germline CDR1 and CDR2 sequences are MNHEY and SMNVEV (reference sequence). The CDR3 region is CASRGSGANVLTF. CDR3 nucleotide sequence: TGTGCCAGTAGGGGCTCTGGGGCCAACGTCCTGACTTTC.

This rearrangement joins TRBV7-2 to TRBJ1-1; no clear D. Trimming left V 2 bases short and J 0 bases short, with 7 bases between. CDR1 and CDR2 from the germline V gene are SGHTA and FQGNSA. The CDR3 totals 14 residues. The CDR3, as DNA: TGTGCCAGCAGCTTAATGTATTTGAACACTGAAGCTTTCTTT. Residues: CASSLMYLNTEAFF.

V and J are TRBV7-2 and TRBJ2-2; 9 bases match TRBD2. Trimming removed 0 bases from V and 8 bases from J; junction bases left unmatched: 7. The germline V gene encodes CDR1 SGHTA and CDR2 FQGNSA. CDR3 length: 16 residues. The CDR3 coding sequence is TGTGCCAGCAGCTTAGCGCGTCTAGCGGGGTCGGGGGAGCTGTTTTTT. Protein sequence: CASSLARLAGSGELFF.

A remark on this clone: Other DNA sequences in this sample translate to the same CDR3. J is TRBJ2-1 and V is TRBV11-2; TRBD2 matches at 8 bases. The CDR3 sequence is 14 residues long. Per germline, CDR1 SGHAT and CDR2 FQNNGV. The ends lost 1 base at V and 4 bases at J; junction bases unmatched: 0. CDR3 in amino acids: CASSLAGGYNEQFF. The CDR3, as DNA: TGTGCCAGCAGCTTAGCGGGGGGGTACAATGAGCAGTTCTTC.

V gene TRBV4-3 combines with J gene TRBJ1-4; 9 bases line up with TRBD1. The germline V gene encodes CDR1 LGHNA and CDR2 YSLEER. The CDR3 is 18 amino acids. V lost 1 base and J lost 3; bases outside the gene matches: 9. CDR3 sequence reads: CASSQGGTGMVSNEKLFF. In DNA, the CDR3 is TGCGCCAGCAGCCAAGGGGGGACAGGGATGGTTTCTAATGAAAAACTGTTTTTT.

The chain joins TRBV18 to TRBJ2-1; D uncertain. The CDR3 has 17 residues. The germline CDR1 and CDR2 sequences are KGHSH and LQKENI. Deletions cut 3 bases from V and 0 bases from J, with 15 bases between. CDR3 residues: CASSPRGPSSSYNEQFF. The CDR3 DNA reads as TGTGCCAGCTCACCCCGCGGCCCCTCAAGCTCCTACAATGAGCAGTTCTTC. Using reference TRBV18 and TRBJ2-1 for the parts outside the CDR3, the full variable domain is NAGVMQNPRHLVRRRGQEARLRCSPMKGHSHVYWYRQLPEEGLKFMVYLQKENIIDESGMPKERFSAEFPKEGPSILRIQQVVRGDSAAYFCASSPRGPSSSYNEQFFGPGTRLTVL.

The gene calls are TRBV5-4 and TRBJ2-1, with D tentatively TRBD2 (7 bases). CDR1 is SGHNT, CDR2 YYREEE, per germline (reference sequence). This CDR3 is 15 amino acids long. The V gene lost 3 bases and the J gene lost 2 bases, with 12 bases spanning the gap. The CDR3 protein is CASSSPGGAYNEQFF. CDR3 sequence (DNA): TGTGCCAGCAGCTCCCCGGGGGGCGCCTACAATGAGCAGTTCTTC.

The chain links TRBV6-5 to TRBJ2-7; D perhaps matches TRBD2 (6 bases). Germline V lookup: CDR1 MNHEY, CDR2 SVGAGI. CDR3 length equals 16 residues. V was pared by 0 bases and J by 0 bases, with 12 bases between. CDR3 sequence: CASSYSRDSSSYEQYF. CDR3 nucleotides: TGTGCCAGCAGTTACTCGAGGGACTCGAGCTCCTACGAGCAGTACTTC.

This sequence joins TRBV24-1 and TRBJ1-5; D ambiguous. This CDR3 has 18 residues. The V end was cut by 6 bases, the J end by 1 base, with 21 bases between. Looked up from germline, CDR1 is KGHDR and CDR2 is SFDVKD. Here the CDR3 reads CATSPRGKAGSSNQPQHF. CDR3 nucleotide sequence: TGTGCCACCAGTCCCCGGGGAAAGGCGGGGTCCAGCAATCAGCCCCAGCATTTT.

The chain links TRBV19 to TRBJ2-7, with D tentatively TRBD2 (5 bases). Germline CDR1 LNHDA, CDR2 SQIVND (reference sequence). CDR3 size: 15 residues. V gave up 3 bases and J gave up 2 bases, with 14 bases separating them. As DNA, the CDR3 is TGTGCCAGTAGTATGAGGGCTAGCCCAGCCTACGAGCAGTACTTC. It specifies CASSMRASPAYEQYF. Looking up the rest from reference TRBV19 and TRBJ2-7 gives the full variable domain: DGGITQSPKYLFRKEGQNVTLSCEQNLNHDAMYWYRQDPGQGLRLIYYSQIVNDFQKGDIAEGYSVSREKKESFPLTVTSAQKNPTAFYLCASSMRASPAYEQYFGPGTRLTVT.

J is TRBJ2-7 and V is TRBV10-3, with D perhaps TRBD1 (5 bases). V was pared by 11 bases and J by 0 bases, with 17 bases between. Germline CDR1 is ENHRY and CDR2 is SYGVKD. This CDR3 is built from 14 residues. The chain's CDR3 is CAHAGQQNSYEQYF. The CDR3 nucleotides read TGTGCCCACGCCGGACAACAGAACTCCTACGAGCAGTACTTC.

The chain uses TRBV9 and TRBJ2-3; 8 bases match TRBD1. The CDR3 extends over 15 amino acids. Germline V gene data show CDR1 as SGDLS and CDR2 as YYNGEE. Trimming cost V 6 bases and J 3 bases; bases outside gene matches: 9. CDR3 nucleotides: TGTGCCAGCACCCCCGGACAGGGAATGACAGATACGCAGTATTTT. This sequence encodes CASTPGQGMTDTQYF.

The V gene is TRBV18, the J gene TRBJ1-2; unclear D gene. V shed 3 bases and J shed 0 bases, with 14 bases lying between them. In germline, CDR1 is KGHSH, CDR2 LQKENI. This CDR3 has 16 amino acids. The CDR3 reads CASSPEVDGANYGYTF. CDR3 coding DNA: TGTGCCAGCTCACCTGAAGTGGACGGCGCTAACTATGGCTACACCTTC.

The chain carries TRBV28 and TRBJ1-2; TRBD1 agrees at 9 bases. Germline V CDR1 and CDR2: MDHEN, SYDVKM. V was pared by 4 bases and J by 3 bases, with 15 bases of the junction left unmatched. The CDR3 is 18 amino acids. The CDR3 is CASSSSGTGPKRDYGYTF. The CDR3 nucleotides read TGTGCCAGCAGTTCATCCGGGACAGGGCCGAAACGTGACTATGGCTACACCTTC.

The chain couples TRBV28 to TRBJ2-7; TRBD1 matches at 8 bases. V was clipped by 3 bases and J by 6 bases; unmatched bases: 10. Germline V gene data show CDR1 as MDHEN and CDR2 as SYDVKM. The CDR3 extends over 15 amino acids. The CDR3 sequence is CASSFPGQGETEQYF. The CDR3 nucleotides are TGTGCCAGCAGTTTTCCTGGACAGGGCGAAACCGAGCAGTACTTC.

CDR3 DNA: TGCGCCAGCAGCCAAGGTTGGGGGGCGTACCAAGAGACCCAGTACTTC. Its translation is CASSQGWGAYQETQYF. This rearrangement joins TRBV4-1 to TRBJ2-5; either TRBD1 or TRBD2 may fit D (6 bases each). The CDR3 consists of 16 residues. Germline V gene sequence: CDR1 MGHRA, CDR2 YSYEKL. Trimming left V 1 base short and J 0 bases short, with 12 bases between.

As DNA, the CDR3 is TGCGCCAGCAGCTACAAGGGGAACACTGAAGCTTTCTTT. Translated: CASSYKGNTEAFF. V is TRBV5-1 and J is TRBJ1-1; D gene uncertain. Germline values: CDR1 SGHRS, CDR2 YFSETQ. The CDR3 loop spans 13 amino acids. V lost 3 bases and J 1 base, leaving 7 bases between the germline ends.

The chain uses TRBV2 and TRBJ2-5; 8 bases line up with TRBD2. Trimming removed 4 bases from V and 2 bases from J; junction bases left unmatched: 9. Germline V gene sequence: CDR1 SNHLY, CDR2 FYNNEI. The CDR3 has 16 residues. CDR3 residues: CASSARAGLVQETQYF. CDR3 nucleotide sequence: TGTGCCAGCAGTGCGCGAGCGGGACTAGTGCAAGAGACCCAGTACTTC.